This T cell receptor (beta chain) is from a study of blood T cell repertoires in COVID-19. Per the study methods: Researchers report that nucleated cell counts were estimated from reference gene primer amplification. The assay was immunoSEQ multiplex PCR, and TCRdb's table has in-frame clones only and misses some. V and J calls and clone size are those listed in that table; D and trimming were worked out from the DNA. The table includes about 400,000 clones, 89% detected once. The V end was cut by 0 bases, the J end by 4 bases, with 10 bases between. The CDR3 consists of 16 residues. The germline gives CDR1 SGHDN, CDR2 FVKESK.

The chain joins TRBV14 to TRBJ1-6, with D tentatively TRBD1 (6 bases). Sequenced sample: PBMCs or T cells enriched from blood (not recorded which). The TCR originated in a woman under 40 who had recovered from COVID-19. CDR3 in DNA: TGTGCCAGCAGCCAAGATCGAACAGGGTATAATTCACCCCTCCACTTT. Protein: CASSQDRTGYNSPLHF.